This T cell receptor beta chain originates from a study of cytomegalovirus exposure and HLA in healthy donors. The PCR made use of 60 Vbeta and 13 Jbeta primers. Using immunoSEQ multiplex PCR, the repertoire was profiled, and TCRdb retains in-frame clones only, with some absent. This table has over 100,000 clones, 81% appearing once. V was clipped by 3 bases and J by 2 bases, with 19 bases between them. The CDR3 length is 17 residues. CDR1 is LGHNT and CDR2 is FRNRAP in the germline V gene. This clonotype was sampled from a woman in her twenties or thirties in good health and CMV-seronegative. The sequenced material came from PBMCs. The V call is TRBV12-5, the J call TRBJ2-5; D gene uncertain. In nucleotides, the CDR3 is TGTGCTAGTGGTTTCCGTGGATCCGCGGATGTACAAGAGACCCAGTACTTC. It yields the protein CASGFRGSADVQETQYF.